The sequence of this T cell receptor (beta chain) was determined in a study of patients and donors after allogeneic stem cell transplantation. TCRdb reanalysed the RT-PCR reads using MiXCR and keeps one entry per CDR3 protein. There are roughly 200,000 distinct CDR3 sequences in the sample; 35% to 45% occur only once, and around a tenth lies in the top ten. Sequenced input: blood, either unsorted or a sorted T cell fraction (not recorded which). This sequence originates from a human donor who was either an allogeneic HSCT recipient or a stem cell or donor lymphocyte infusion donor (not recorded which). It is not recorded whose cells these are; they may come from a transplant donor.

CDR3: CASRPTSGGETQYF. The CDR3 nucleotides read TGTGCCAGCAGACCTACTAGCGGGGGAGAGACCCAGTACTTC. The chain is built from TRBV12-3 or TRBV12-4 and TRBJ2-5; 11 bases are a match to TRBD2. The CDR3 spans 14 residues. The J segment lost 4 bases and the V segment lost 6 bases, leaving 4 bases of the junction unmatched.